Presented here are 18 T cell receptor beta chains from one specimen sequenced in a study of PD-1 blockade in classical Hodgkin lymphoma. Brentuximab vedotin exposure varied, and every patient relapsed after autologous stem cell transplantation. Generated by immunoSEQ multiplex PCR, the TCRdb table keeps only in-frame clones and is missing some. In the table there are 20,000 to 25,000 clones, about 83% of which are singletons. The sample was peripheral blood mononuclear cells (PBMCs), taken before the second cycle of nivolumab. The receptors originated from a human donor with classical Hodgkin lymphoma.

This chain connects TRBV11-2 to TRBJ1-2; D not resolved. The germline V and J ends were trimmed by 3 bases and 6 bases, with 14 bases remaining between them. The CDR3 has 14 residues. CDR1 SGHAT and CDR2 FQNNGV come from the germline V gene. Written as DNA, the CDR3 is TGTGCCAGCAGCTTTGGCAGCCCCGTCAATGGCTACACCTTC. It codes for CASSFGSPVNGYTF.

The V call is TRBV18, the J call TRBJ2-2; D may correspond to TRBD1 or TRBD2 (5 bases each). The CDR3 has 15 amino acids. CDR1 is KGHSH and CDR2 is LQKENI in the germline V gene. V lost 1 base and J 3 bases, leaving 9 bases between the germline ends. The CDR3 DNA reads as TGTGCCAGCTCACCACTGGGGGTGGACACCGGGGAGCTGTTTTTT. Translation: CASSPLGVDTGELFF.

The chain joins TRBV18 to TRBJ1-2, with D possibly being TRBD1 (5 bases). The length of the CDR3 is 15 residues. The ends were cut back, 6 bases at V and 7 bases at J, with 21 bases in the middle. Germline lookup yields CDR1 KGHSH and CDR2 LQKENI. The DNA of the CDR3 is TGTGCCAGCTCGCCCGGGACGGGTTCTGGGGTTGGCTACACCTTC. It yields the protein CASSPGTGSGVGYTF.

This chain connects TRBV7-9 to TRBJ2-1; TRBD2 aligns across 8 bases. Germline V gives CDR1 SEHNR, CDR2 FQNEAQ (reference sequence). V dropped 4 bases and J dropped 6; count of bases not matched to a gene: 11. The CDR3 consists of 16 residues. The CDR3, as DNA: TGTGCCAGCAGCTCAAAACCGGGACTAGGGTCCAATGAGCAGTTCTTC. This gives the protein CASSSKPGLGSNEQFF.

The chain uses TRBV5-1 and TRBJ2-7; weak D call: TRBD1 (6 bases). V lost 4 bases and J 7 bases, leaving 18 bases between the germline ends. This CDR3 contains 14 residues. CDR1 and CDR2 from the germline V gene are SGHRS and YFSETQ. The CDR3 protein is CASSLRDTLREQYF. CDR3 DNA sequence: TGCGCCAGCAGCCTCCGGGACACCTTGAGGGAGCAGTACTTC.

The chain couples TRBV28 to TRBJ2-1; D might be TRBD1 or TRBD2, each matching 7 bases. Germline V gives CDR1 MDHEN, CDR2 SYDVKM. V lost 6 bases and J lost 0, with 15 bases in between. This CDR3 has 16 amino acids. CDR3 sequence reads: CASSQGGASSYNEQFF. CDR3 nucleotide sequence: TGTGCCAGCAGCCAGGGGGGGGCGAGCTCCTACAATGAGCAGTTCTTC.

The chain uses TRBV7-9 and TRBJ1-2; 9 bases align to TRBD1. The V and J ends lost 2 bases and 8 bases, in that order; junction bases with no gene match: 6. Germline CDR1 is SEHNR and CDR2 is FQNEAQ (reference sequence). There are 14 residues in the CDR3. CDR3 amino acids: CASSLTGGARGYTF. As DNA, the CDR3 is TGTGCCAGCAGCTTAACAGGGGGCGCGCGGGGCTACACCTTC.

As concerns this clone: Other nucleotide sequences in the sample specify the same CDR3. The rearrangement joins TRBV5-1 to TRBJ1-2, with D hard to call. Trimming removed 1 base at V and 1 base at J, with 11 bases between. Germline V lookup: CDR1 SGHRS, CDR2 YFSETQ. This CDR3 region has 15 residues. CDR3 nucleotides: TGCGCCAGCAGCTTGCGGGCAGACGATAACTATGGCTACACCTTC. Encoded protein: CASSLRADDNYGYTF.

This clone was counted between two and nine times. The V and J genes are TRBV29-1 and TRBJ1-2; 11 nucleotides line up with TRBD1. The V segment lost 3 bases and the J segment 7 bases; nucleotides outside the gene matches: 13. This CDR3 is 16 amino acids long. The germline CDR1 and CDR2 sequences are SQVTM and ANQGSEA. As DNA, the CDR3 is TGCAGCGTTGATAGGACAGGGGGCAGCAACTATTTTGGCTACACCTTC. Residues: CSVDRTGGSNYFGYTF.

This clone is medium-sized (0.01 to 0.1%) by share. This sequence joins TRBV5-1 and TRBJ2-5, with D perhaps matching TRBD1 or TRBD2 (6 bases each). In germline, CDR1 is SGHRS, CDR2 YFSETQ. There are 13 residues in the CDR3. Trimming shortened V by 1 base and J by 5 bases, and 9 bases separated the two germline ends. The CDR3 coding sequence is TGCGCCAGCAGCTTGATAGGGGGGGAGACCCAGTACTTC. This encodes CASSLIGGETQYF.

This clone has a handful of counts. This specimen includes other DNA sequences encoding the same CDR3. This chain uses TRBV7-2 with TRBJ2-3; D may be TRBD2 (5 bases). The CDR3 is made up of 14 amino acids. Germline lookup yields CDR1 SGHTA and CDR2 FQGNSA. V was clipped by 1 base and J by 8 bases, with 13 bases between them. CDR3 residues: CASSLGLLAGTQYF. The DNA of the CDR3 is TGTGCCAGCAGCTTAGGCCTACTGGCGGGTACGCAGTATTTT.

The V gene is TRBV11-2, the J gene TRBJ1-3, with D uncertain. Per germline, CDR1 SGHAT and CDR2 FQNNGV. This CDR3 contains 13 residues. The V gene lost 2 bases and the J gene lost 1 base, with 3 bases spanning the gap. CDR3 in DNA: TGTGCCAGCAGCTTATTTTCTGGAAACACCATATATTTT. It translates to CASSLFSGNTIYF. Using reference TRBV11-2 and TRBJ1-3 for the parts outside the CDR3, the full variable domain is EAGVAQSPRYKIIEKRQSVAFWCNPISGHATLYWYQQILGQGPKLLIQFQNNGVVDDSQLPKDRFSAERLKGVDSTLKIQPAKLEDSAVYLCASSLFSGNTIYFGEGSWLTVV.

The CDR3 loop is CASSSSQREHGELFF. CDR3 DNA sequence: TGTGCCAGCAGTTCCTCCCAGCGGGAGCACGGGGAGCTGTTTTTT. The chain links TRBV28 to TRBJ2-2, with 8 bases identical to TRBD2. CDR3 length: 15 amino acids. Germline V gives CDR1 MDHEN, CDR2 SYDVKM. The V gene end was trimmed by 4 bases and the J gene end by 7 bases; junction bases not matched to a gene: 8.

The chain combines TRBV5-1 with TRBJ2-3, with unresolved D. This CDR3 has 14 residues. Germline V gene sequence: CDR1 SGHRS, CDR2 YFSETQ. V lost 4 bases and J lost 3, with 12 bases in between. CDR3 nucleotide sequence: TGCGCCAGCAGCCAATTTTTAGTTACAGATACGCAGTATTTT. Protein product: CASSQFLVTDTQYF.

The V and J genes are TRBV2 and TRBJ1-2; 8 bases line up with TRBD1. Germline values: CDR1 SNHLY, CDR2 FYNNEI. The ends lost 0 bases at V and 14 bases at J; junction bases unmatched: 8. The CDR3 length is 13 residues. This CDR3 is CASSEALGQGETF. CDR3 coding DNA: TGTGCCAGCAGTGAAGCTCTCGGACAGGGTGAGACCTTC.

The chain has TRBV5-4 and TRBJ2-1; 9 bases match TRBD2. The J segment lost 9 bases and the V segment lost 2 bases, leaving 9 bases of the junction unmatched. CDR3 length: 15 amino acids. Germline V lookup: CDR1 SGHNT, CDR2 YYREEE (reference sequence). In DNA form, the CDR3 reads TGTGCCAGCAGCTTCCCCGGACTAGCGCTCGGTGAGCAGTTCTTC. Translation gives CASSFPGLALGEQFF.

This clone appeared a single time. J is TRBJ1-2 and V is TRBV7-6; 7 bases match TRBD1. Germline-derived CDR1 and CDR2 are SGHVS and FNYEAQ. CDR3 length: 13 residues. The V segment lost 5 bases and the J segment 3 bases; nucleotides outside the gene matches: 3. CDR3 nucleotide sequence: TGTGCCAGCAGCCGGGACAGCTACTATGGCTACACCTTC. It codes for CASSRDSYYGYTF.

The rearrangement uses TRBV29-1 and TRBJ2-3, with D maybe TRBD1 (5 bases). CDR1 and CDR2 from the germline V gene are SQVTM and ANQGSEA. Deletions cut 4 bases from V and 6 bases from J, with 11 bases between. The CDR3 runs to 12 residues. CDR3 in DNA: TGCAGCGTTGGTACGGACAAGGATACGCAGTATTTT. It specifies CSVGTDKDTQYF.